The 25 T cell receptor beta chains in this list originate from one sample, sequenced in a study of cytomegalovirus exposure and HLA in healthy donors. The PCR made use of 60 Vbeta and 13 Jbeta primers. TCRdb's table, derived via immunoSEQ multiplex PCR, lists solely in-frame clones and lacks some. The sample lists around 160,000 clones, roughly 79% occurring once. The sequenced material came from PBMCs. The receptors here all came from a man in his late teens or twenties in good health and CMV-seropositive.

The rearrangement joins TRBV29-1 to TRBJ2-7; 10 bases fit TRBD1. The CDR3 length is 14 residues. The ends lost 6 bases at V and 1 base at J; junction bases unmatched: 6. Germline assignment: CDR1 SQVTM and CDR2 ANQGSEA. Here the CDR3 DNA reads TGCAGCGTGGTAGGGACAGGGGAATCCTACGAGCAGTACTTC. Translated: CSVVGTGESYEQYF.

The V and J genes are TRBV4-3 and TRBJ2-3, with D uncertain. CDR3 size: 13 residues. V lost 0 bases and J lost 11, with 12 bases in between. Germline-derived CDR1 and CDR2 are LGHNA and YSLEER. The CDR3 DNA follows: TGCGCCAGCAGCCAAGATGGGCTGAAGAGGCAGTATTTT. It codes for CASSQDGLKRQYF.

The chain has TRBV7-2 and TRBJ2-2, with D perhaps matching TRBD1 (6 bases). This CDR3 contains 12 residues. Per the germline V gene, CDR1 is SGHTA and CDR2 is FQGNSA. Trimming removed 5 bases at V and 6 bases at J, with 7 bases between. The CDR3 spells CASSAGAGELFF. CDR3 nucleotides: TGTGCCAGCAGCGCAGGGGCCGGGGAGCTGTTTTTT. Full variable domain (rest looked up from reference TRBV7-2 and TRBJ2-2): GAGVSQSPSNKVTEKGKDVELRCDPISGHTALYWYRQSLGQGLEFLIYFQGNSAPDKSGLPSDRFSAERTGGSVSTLTIQRTQQEDSAVYLCASSAGAGELFFGEGSRLTVL.

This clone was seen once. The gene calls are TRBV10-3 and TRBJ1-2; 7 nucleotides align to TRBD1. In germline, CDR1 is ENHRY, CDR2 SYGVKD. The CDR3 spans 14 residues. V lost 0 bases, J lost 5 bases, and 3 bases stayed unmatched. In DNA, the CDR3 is TGTGCCATCAGTGAGTCGGGACAGATATATGGCTACACCTTC. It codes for CAISESGQIYGYTF.

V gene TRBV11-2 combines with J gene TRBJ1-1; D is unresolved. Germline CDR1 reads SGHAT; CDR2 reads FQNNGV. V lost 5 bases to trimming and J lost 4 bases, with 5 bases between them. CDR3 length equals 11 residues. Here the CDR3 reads CASSPITEAFF. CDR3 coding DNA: TGTGCCAGCAGCCCTATCACTGAAGCTTTCTTT.

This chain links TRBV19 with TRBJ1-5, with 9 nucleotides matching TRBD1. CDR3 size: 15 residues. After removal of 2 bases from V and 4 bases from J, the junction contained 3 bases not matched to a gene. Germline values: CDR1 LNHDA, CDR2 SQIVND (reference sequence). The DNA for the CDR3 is TGTGCCAGTAGTATAATGGGGACAGGGAATCAGCCCCAGCATTTT. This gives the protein CASSIMGTGNQPQHF. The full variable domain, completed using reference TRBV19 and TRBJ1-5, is DGGITQSPKYLFRKEGQNVTLSCEQNLNHDAMYWYRQDPGQGLRLIYYSQIVNDFQKGDIAEGYSVSREKKESFPLTVTSAQKNPTAFYLCASSIMGTGNQPQHFGDGTRLSIL.

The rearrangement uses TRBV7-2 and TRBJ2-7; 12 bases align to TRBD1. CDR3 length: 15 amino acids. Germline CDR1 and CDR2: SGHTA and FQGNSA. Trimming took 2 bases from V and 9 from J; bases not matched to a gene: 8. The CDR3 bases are TGTGCCAGCAGCTTAATGGGACAGGGGGCTTCAGGGCAGTACTTC. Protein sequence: CASSLMGQGASGQYF. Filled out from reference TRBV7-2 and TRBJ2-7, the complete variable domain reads GAGVSQSPSNKVTEKGKDVELRCDPISGHTALYWYRQSLGQGLEFLIYFQGNSAPDKSGLPSDRFSAERTGGSVSTLTIQRTQQEDSAVYLCASSLMGQGASGQYFGPGTRLTVT.

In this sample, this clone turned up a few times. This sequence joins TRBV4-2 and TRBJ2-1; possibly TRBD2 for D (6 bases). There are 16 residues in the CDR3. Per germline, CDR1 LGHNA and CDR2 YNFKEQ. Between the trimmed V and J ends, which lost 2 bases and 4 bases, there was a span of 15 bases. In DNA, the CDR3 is TGTGCCAGCAGCCAAACGGGACTCCCGCCATACAATGAGCAGTTCTTC. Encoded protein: CASSQTGLPPYNEQFF.

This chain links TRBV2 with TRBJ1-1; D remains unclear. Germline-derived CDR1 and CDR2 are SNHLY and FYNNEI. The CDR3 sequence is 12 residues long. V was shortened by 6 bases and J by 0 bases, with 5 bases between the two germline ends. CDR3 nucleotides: TGTGCCAGCAGCCTACTGAACACTGAAGCTTTCTTT. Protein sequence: CASSLLNTEAFF.

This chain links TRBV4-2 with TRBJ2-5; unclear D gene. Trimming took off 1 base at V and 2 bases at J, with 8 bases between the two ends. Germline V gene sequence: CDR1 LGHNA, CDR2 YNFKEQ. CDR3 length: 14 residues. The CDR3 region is CASSQGDGQETQYF. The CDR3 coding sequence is TGTGCCAGCAGCCAAGGAGACGGGCAAGAGACCCAGTACTTC.

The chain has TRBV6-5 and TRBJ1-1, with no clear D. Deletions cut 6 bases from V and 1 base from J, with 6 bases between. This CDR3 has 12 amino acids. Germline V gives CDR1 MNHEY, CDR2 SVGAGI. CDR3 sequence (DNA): TGTGCCAGCAGCAGGAAGAACACTGAAGCTTTCTTT. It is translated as CASSRKNTEAFF.

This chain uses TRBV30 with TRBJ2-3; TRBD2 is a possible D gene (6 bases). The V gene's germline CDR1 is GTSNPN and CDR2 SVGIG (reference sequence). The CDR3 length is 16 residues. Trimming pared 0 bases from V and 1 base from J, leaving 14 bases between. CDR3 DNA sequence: TGTGCCTGGAGTGTACGGGCGGGATGGGGCACAGATACGCAGTATTTT. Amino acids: CAWSVRAGWGTDTQYF.

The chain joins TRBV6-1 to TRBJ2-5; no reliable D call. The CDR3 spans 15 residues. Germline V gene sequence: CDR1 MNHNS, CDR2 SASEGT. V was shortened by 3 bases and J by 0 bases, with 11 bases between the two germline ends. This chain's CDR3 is CASSEYLTDQETQYF. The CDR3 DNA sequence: TGTGCCAGCAGTGAGTATCTAACAGACCAAGAGACCCAGTACTTC.

DNA for the CDR3: TGTGCCAGCAGCAAAGAGGTAGGGACAGTGGGACCTGGCTATGGCTACACCTTC. Protein: CASSKEVGTVGPGYGYTF. The chain employs TRBV21-1 and TRBJ1-2; the table's D call, TRBD1, was not checked against the DNA. TRBV21-1 is a listed pseudogene. This CDR3 has 18 amino acids.

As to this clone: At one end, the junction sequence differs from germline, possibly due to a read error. CDR3 in DNA: TGTGCCAGCAGTACAGGCAACGCACAGGGTGAGGTCTTT. It specifies CASSTGNAQGEVF. The V gene is TRBV28, the J gene TRBJ1-1, with a weak D call TRBD1 (6 bases). Germline-derived CDR1 and CDR2 are MDHEN and SYDVKM. The CDR3 spans 13 residues.

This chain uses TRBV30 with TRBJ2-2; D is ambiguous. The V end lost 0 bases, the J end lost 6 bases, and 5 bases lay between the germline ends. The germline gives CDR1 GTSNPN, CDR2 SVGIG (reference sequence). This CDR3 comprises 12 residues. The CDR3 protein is CAWSVRAGELFF. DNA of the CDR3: TGTGCCTGGAGTGTACGGGCCGGGGAGCTGTTTTTT. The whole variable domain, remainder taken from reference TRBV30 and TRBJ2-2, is SQTIHQWPATLVQPVGSPLSLECTVEGTSNPNLYWYRQAAGRGLQLLFYSVGIGQISSEVPQNLSASRPQDRQFILSSKKLLLSDSGFYLCAWSVRAGELFFGEGSRLTVL.

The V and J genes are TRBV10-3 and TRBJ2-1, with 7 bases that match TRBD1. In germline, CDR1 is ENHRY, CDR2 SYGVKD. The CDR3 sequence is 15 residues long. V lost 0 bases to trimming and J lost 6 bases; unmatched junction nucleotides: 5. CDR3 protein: CAISESGDSFNEQFF. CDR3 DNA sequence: TGTGCCATCAGTGAGTCGGGGGACAGTTTCAATGAGCAGTTCTTC.

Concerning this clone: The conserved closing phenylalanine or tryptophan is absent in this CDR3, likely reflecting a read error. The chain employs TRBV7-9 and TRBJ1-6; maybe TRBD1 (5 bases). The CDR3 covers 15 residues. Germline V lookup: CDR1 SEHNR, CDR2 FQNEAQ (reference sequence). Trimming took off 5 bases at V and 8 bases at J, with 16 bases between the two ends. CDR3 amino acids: CASSPVSGGYSPLHL. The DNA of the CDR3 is TGTGCCAGCAGCCCCGTCTCGGGGGGTTATTCACCCCTCCACCTT.

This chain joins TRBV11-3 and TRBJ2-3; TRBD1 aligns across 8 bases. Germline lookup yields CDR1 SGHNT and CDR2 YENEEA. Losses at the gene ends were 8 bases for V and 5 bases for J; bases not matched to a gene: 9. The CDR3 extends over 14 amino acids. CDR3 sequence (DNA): TGTGCCAGCGGTTCTGGCAGGGGGCAAGATACGCAGTATTTT. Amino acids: CASGSGRGQDTQYF.

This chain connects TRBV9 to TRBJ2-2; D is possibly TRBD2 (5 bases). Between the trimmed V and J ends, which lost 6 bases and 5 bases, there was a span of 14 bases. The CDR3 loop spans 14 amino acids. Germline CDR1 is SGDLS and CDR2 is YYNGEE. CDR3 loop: CASTDQRVTGELFF. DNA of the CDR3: TGTGCCAGCACCGACCAGAGGGTGACCGGGGAGCTGTTTTTT.

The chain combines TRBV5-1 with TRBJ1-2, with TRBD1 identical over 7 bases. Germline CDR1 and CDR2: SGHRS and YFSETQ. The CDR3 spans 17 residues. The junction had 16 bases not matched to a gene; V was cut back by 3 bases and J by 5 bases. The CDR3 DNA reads TGCGCCAGCAGCTATGGGCCGGCGGCAGGGGGTGGTTATGGCTACACCTTC. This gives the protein CASSYGPAAGGGYGYTF.

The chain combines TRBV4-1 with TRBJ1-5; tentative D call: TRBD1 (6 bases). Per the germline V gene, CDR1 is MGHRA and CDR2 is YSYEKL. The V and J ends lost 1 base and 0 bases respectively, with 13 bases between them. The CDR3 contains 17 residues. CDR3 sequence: CASSQAAGDYSNQPQHF. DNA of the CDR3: TGCGCCAGCAGCCAAGCTGCAGGGGATTATAGCAATCAGCCCCAGCATTTT.

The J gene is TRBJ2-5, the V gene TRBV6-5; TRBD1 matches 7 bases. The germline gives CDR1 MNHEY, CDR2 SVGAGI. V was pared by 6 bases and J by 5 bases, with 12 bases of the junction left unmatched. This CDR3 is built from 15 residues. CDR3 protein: CASSLSNGGQETQYF. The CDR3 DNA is TGTGCCAGCAGCCTATCGAATGGGGGACAGGAGACCCAGTACTTC.

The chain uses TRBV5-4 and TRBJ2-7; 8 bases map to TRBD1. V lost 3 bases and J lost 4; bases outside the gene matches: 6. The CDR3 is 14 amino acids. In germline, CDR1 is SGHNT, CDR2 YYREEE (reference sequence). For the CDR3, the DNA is TGTGCCAGCAGCTCTAAGACAGGGGCATACGAGCAGTACTTC. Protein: CASSSKTGAYEQYF.

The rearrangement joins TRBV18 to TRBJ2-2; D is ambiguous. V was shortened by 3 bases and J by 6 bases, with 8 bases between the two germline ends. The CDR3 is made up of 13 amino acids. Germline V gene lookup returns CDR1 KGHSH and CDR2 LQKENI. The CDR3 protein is CASSPRSAGELFF. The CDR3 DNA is TGTGCCAGCTCACCCCGCAGTGCCGGGGAGCTGTTTTTT. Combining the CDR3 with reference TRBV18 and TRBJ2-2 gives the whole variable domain NAGVMQNPRHLVRRRGQEARLRCSPMKGHSHVYWYRQLPEEGLKFMVYLQKENIIDESGMPKERFSAEFPKEGPSILRIQQVVRGDSAAYFCASSPRSAGELFFGEGSRLTVL.